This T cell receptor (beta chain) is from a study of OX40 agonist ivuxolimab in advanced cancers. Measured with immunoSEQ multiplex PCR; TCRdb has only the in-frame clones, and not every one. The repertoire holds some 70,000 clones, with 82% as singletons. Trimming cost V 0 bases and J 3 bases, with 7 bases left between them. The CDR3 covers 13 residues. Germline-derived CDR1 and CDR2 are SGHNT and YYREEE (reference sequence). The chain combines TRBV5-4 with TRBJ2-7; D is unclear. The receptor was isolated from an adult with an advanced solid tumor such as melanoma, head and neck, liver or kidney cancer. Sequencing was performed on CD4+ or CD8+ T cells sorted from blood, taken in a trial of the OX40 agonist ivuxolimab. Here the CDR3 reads CASSLVGVYEQYF. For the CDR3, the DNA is TGTGCCAGCAGCTTGGTAGGAGTCTACGAGCAGTACTTC. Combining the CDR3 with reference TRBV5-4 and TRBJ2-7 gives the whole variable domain ETGVTQSPTHLIKTRGQQVTLRCSSQSGHNTVSWYQQALGQGPQFIFQYYREEENGRGNFPPRFSGLQFPNYSSELNVNALELDDSALYLCASSLVGVYEQYFGPGTRLTVT.